This TCR beta chain stems from a study of blood T cell repertoires in COVID-19. Assay: immunoSEQ multiplex PCR; the TCRdb copy retains only in-frame clones and omits some. This table holds around 81,000 clones, around 80% found once. Germline values: CDR1 SGHRS, CDR2 YFSETQ. The J segment lost 6 bases and the V segment lost 3 bases, leaving 9 bases of the junction unmatched. This CDR3 spans 17 amino acids. The chain has TRBV5-1 and TRBJ2-2; 12 bases agree with TRBD2. Sequenced material: peripheral blood. This clonotype was sampled from a human donor in a cohort sampled during active COVID-19. The CDR3 protein is CASSSLAGGPSAGELFF. In DNA, the CDR3 is TGCGCCAGCAGCTCTCTAGCGGGAGGGCCCTCCGCCGGGGAGCTGTTTTTT.